This T cell receptor beta chain was observed in a study of blood T cell repertoires in COVID-19. About the research overall: Acute and convalescent COVID-19 samples came from the United States, Italy and Spain. T cells, B-cell-depleted T cells, or PBMCs supplied cDNA or gDNA.

The trim removed 3 bases at V and 3 bases at J, leaving 6 bases unmatched. The CDR3 covers 14 residues. Germline V gene data show CDR1 as DFQATT and CDR2 as SNEGSKA (reference sequence). Per the original methods: Estimates of nucleated cell counts were drawn from the amplification of reference gene primers. The protocol was immunoSEQ multiplex PCR, while the TCRdb copy is restricted to in-frame clones and leaves out a portion. V and J calls plus clone size are reproduced from that table; the DNA served to infer D and trimming. The repertoire holds over 85,000 clones, with around nine tenths as singletons.

The sample consisted of peripheral blood. The TCR originated in a man aged 55 to 70 with acute or convalescent COVID-19. The chain employs TRBV20-1 and TRBJ2-7; TRBD1 matches at 9 bases. CDR3 bases: TGCAGTGCTAGTCGCCGGGACAGGGTCTACGAGCAGTACTTC. Translated, it gives CSASRRDRVYEQYF.